The rows below give T cell receptor beta chains drawn from one sample of a study of cytomegalovirus exposure and HLA in healthy donors. The table came from immunoSEQ multiplex PCR; TCRdb's copy has only in-frame clones and leaves some out. The sample shows fewer than 150,000 clones, 73% of them seen only once. Sequencing was performed on PBMCs. These TCRs come from a human donor in good health. Both conserved end residues are part of each CDR3. Fields, in order: CDR3 protein, CDR3 DNA, D gene, clone size, J gene, V gene. D genes are given only for firm matches. Rows may omit the clone size; those that give it use once, few, many or a size class.

CDR3: CASSPRDRGHREQYF
DNA: TGTGCCAGCAGCCCTCGGGACAGGGGGCATCGGGAGCAGTACTTC
D: TRBD1
size: -
J: TRBJ2-7
V: TRBV11-2

CDR3: CASSLTGSRNEQFF
DNA: TGCGCCAGCAGCTTGACAGGGTCTCGCAATGAGCAGTTCTTC
D: -
size: -
J: TRBJ2-1
V: TRBV5-1

CDR3: CAGRTSAYNEQFF
DNA: TGTGCCGGGAGGACTAGCGCCTACAATGAGCAGTTCTTC
D: TRBD2
size: few
J: TRBJ2-1
V: TRBV30

CDR3: CASSEELGHLNYGYTF
DNA: TGTGCCAGCAGTGAAGAGCTGGGACACCTCAACTATGGCTACACCTTC
D: -
size: -
J: TRBJ1-2
V: TRBV6-1

CDR3: CASSQVATTYNEQFF
DNA: TGCGCCAGCAGCCAAGTGGCCACCACCTACAATGAGCAGTTCTTC
D: -
size: -
J: TRBJ2-1
V: TRBV4-1

CDR3: CASNTGQGAGETQYF
DNA: TGCGCCAGCAACACGGGACAGGGGGCTGGGGAGACCCAGTACTTC
D: TRBD1
size: once
J: TRBJ2-5
V: TRBV5-1

CDR3: CASSQNGDDYGYTF
DNA: TGTGCCAGCAGCCAAAACGGGGATGACTATGGCTACACCTTC
D: -
size: -
J: TRBJ1-2
V: TRBV14

CDR3: CASSSGSFYEQYF
DNA: TGTGCCAGCAGCTCGGGATCGTTCTACGAGCAGTACTTC
D: -
size: -
J: TRBJ2-7
V: TRBV7-9

CDR3: CASEQGYGYTF
DNA: TGTGCCAGTGAGCAGGGTTATGGCTACACCTTC
D: -
size: -
J: TRBJ1-2
V: TRBV19

CDR3: CASSQVLIGFDEQFF
DNA: TGCGCCAGCAGCCAAGTCCTTATCGGGTTCGATGAGCAGTTCTTC
D: -
size: -
J: TRBJ2-1
V: TRBV4-1

CDR3: CASSESGTTYEQYF
DNA: TGTGCCAGCAGTGAAAGTGGGACTACTTACGAGCAGTACTTC
D: TRBD2
size: -
J: TRBJ2-7
V: TRBV6-1

CDR3: CAWSVTSGVEFF
DNA: TGTGCCTGGAGTGTAACCAGCGGGGTGGAGTTCTTC
D: TRBD2
size: few
J: TRBJ2-1
V: TRBV30

CDR3: CAISDVQGLADVQQYF
DNA: TGTGCCATCAGTGATGTTCAAGGACTAGCGGACGTTCAGCAGTACTTC
D: TRBD2
size: few
J: TRBJ2-7
V: TRBV10-3

CDR3: CASSFTGTSGNTIYF
DNA: TGTGCCAGCAGCTTCACAGGGACCTCTGGAAACACCATATATTTT
D: -
size: -
J: TRBJ1-3
V: TRBV5-8

CDR3: CASTLAGGRIDTQYF
DNA: TGTGCCAGCACCTTAGCGGGAGGGCGAATAGATACGCAGTATTTT
D: TRBD2
size: -
J: TRBJ2-3
V: TRBV4-2

CDR3: CASSLYGREYEQYF
DNA: TGTGCCAGCAGCTTATACGGGAGGGAATACGAGCAGTACTTC
D: TRBD2
size: -
J: TRBJ2-7
V: TRBV7-9

CDR3: CASSEGANLAKNIQYF
DNA: TGCGCCAGCAGCGAGGGAGCCAACCTAGCCAAAAACATTCAGTACTTC
D: -
size: few
J: TRBJ2-4
V: TRBV5-1

CDR3: CASRPPGTDTDTQYF
DNA: TGTGCCAGCAGGCCTCCCGGGACAGACACAGATACGCAGTATTTT
D: TRBD1
size: once
J: TRBJ2-3
V: TRBV5-4

CDR3: CASSVGGQGNQPQHF
DNA: TGTGCCAGCAGCGTAGGGGGACAGGGCAATCAGCCCCAGCATTTT
D: TRBD1
size: -
J: TRBJ1-5
V: TRBV9

CDR3: CASRTWGTDTQYF
DNA: TGTGCCTCGAGGACTTGGGGCACAGATACACAGTATTTT
D: -
size: -
J: TRBJ2-3
V: TRBV30

CDR3: CATSRDLGGVDGYTF
DNA: TGTGCCACCAGCAGAGATTTAGGGGGCGTCGATGGCTACACCTTC
D: TRBD1
size: -
J: TRBJ1-2
V: TRBV15

CDR3: CAISGRVADTQYF
DNA: TGTGCCATTAGCGGGAGGGTTGCAGATACGCAGTATTTT
D: TRBD2
size: -
J: TRBJ2-3
V: TRBV19

CDR3: CASSVEGSGGLTDTQYF
DNA: TGTGCCAGCAGCGTAGAAGGTAGCGGGGGGTTAACAGATACGCAGTATTTT
D: TRBD2
size: -
J: TRBJ2-3
V: TRBV9

CDR3: CAIRMTPGTGSSGNTIYF
DNA: TGTGCCATCAGAATGACACCCGGGACAGGTTCCTCTGGAAACACCATATATTTT
D: TRBD1
size: few
J: TRBJ1-3
V: TRBV10-3

CDR3: CASSRAGGLGVGEQYF
DNA: TGTGCCAGCAGCCGAGCGGGAGGGCTGGGAGTGGGCGAGCAGTACTTC
D: TRBD2
size: once
J: TRBJ2-7
V: TRBV5-4

CDR3: CTSSQDLFLTGELFF
DNA: TGCACCAGCAGCCAAGATCTCTTCCTCACCGGGGAGCTGTTTTTT
D: -
size: -
J: TRBJ2-2
V: TRBV1

CDR3: CASSRGWTPVGLPSTDTQYF
DNA: TGCGCCAGCAGCCGGGGCTGGACACCGGTGGGCCTTCCTAGCACAGATACGCAGTATTTT
D: -
size: -
J: TRBJ2-3
V: TRBV4-1

CDR3: CASSSQRAVGQRTDTQYF
DNA: TGTGCCAGCAGCTCCCAAAGGGCAGTGGGACAGCGCACAGATACGCAGTATTTT
D: TRBD1
size: once
J: TRBJ2-3
V: TRBV7-9

CDR3: CASSELRLATGETQYF
DNA: TGTGCCAGCAGTGAACTCCGGCTAGCGACTGGAGAGACCCAGTACTTC
D: -
size: -
J: TRBJ2-5
V: TRBV6-1

CDR3: CASSFPGYNSPLHF
DNA: TGTGCCAGCAGCTTCCCAGGCTATAATTCACCCCTCCACTTT
D: -
size: -
J: TRBJ1-6
V: TRBV5-4

CDR3: CASSPPRVTEAFF
DNA: TGTGCCAGCAGCCCCCCCCGGGTCACTGAAGCTTTCTTT
D: -
size: -
J: TRBJ1-1
V: TRBV13

CDR3: CASSRDLGGGNTIYF
DNA: TGTGCCAGCAGTAGGGATCTGGGGGGGGGAAACACCATATATTTT
D: -
size: -
J: TRBJ1-3
V: TRBV6-1

CDR3: CASFSSANTGELFF
DNA: TGCGCCAGCTTTAGCTCCGCGAACACCGGGGAGCTGTTTTTT
D: -
size: -
J: TRBJ2-2
V: TRBV10-2

CDR3: CASSPGGGTNQPQHF
DNA: TGTGCCAGCTCACCGGGAGGAGGGACCAATCAGCCCCAGCATTTT
D: -
size: -
J: TRBJ1-5
V: TRBV18

CDR3: CASSLGPGRTRYEQYF
DNA: TGTGCCAGCAGCTTAGGCCCAGGGAGGACTAGATACGAGCAGTACTTC
D: TRBD2
size: -
J: TRBJ2-7
V: TRBV11-3

CDR3: CASSFRGRTGTQYF
DNA: TGTGCCAGCAGCTTTCGCGGGAGAACGGGGACCCAGTACTTC
D: TRBD2
size: few
J: TRBJ2-5
V: TRBV7-6

CDR3: CASSLSRHPYNEQFF
DNA: TGTGCCAGTAGTCTCTCGAGACACCCGTACAATGAGCAGTTCTTC
D: -
size: few
J: TRBJ2-1
V: TRBV19

CDR3: CASSFGTGLNEQYF
DNA: TGTGCCAGCAGCTTCGGGACAGGCCTCAACGAGCAGTACTTC
D: TRBD1
size: -
J: TRBJ2-7
V: TRBV7-6

CDR3: CAWSPTGETQYF
DNA: TGTGCCTGGAGCCCGACAGGAGAGACCCAGTACTTC
D: -
size: few
J: TRBJ2-5
V: TRBV30

CDR3: CASSLSGAETQYF
DNA: TGCGCCAGCAGCTTGAGCGGGGCGGAGACCCAGTACTTC
D: TRBD2
size: -
J: TRBJ2-5
V: TRBV5-1

CDR3: CASSFGRGRDEQFF
DNA: TGCGCCAGCAGCTTTGGTAGGGGCAGGGATGAGCAGTTCTTC
D: -
size: -
J: TRBJ2-1
V: TRBV5-1